This T cell receptor (beta chain) was profiled in a study of response to subunit inactivated influenza vaccine. Germline V CDR1 and CDR2: LNHNV, YYDKDF (reference sequence). The CDR3 runs to 14 residues. Trimming removed 1 base from V and 6 bases from J, with 10 bases in between. TCRdb itself ran the RT-PCR reads through MiXCR, one entry per CDR3 protein. The repertoire holds about 150,000 distinct CDR3 sequences, with approximately 11% as singletons. The starting material was CD8+ T cells sorted from PBMCs, obtained 23 to 25 months after vaccination. The receptor was derived from a man aged 45 to 75 who received an inactivated influenza vaccine. The chain uses TRBV15 and TRBJ2-1, with D maybe TRBD1 (5 bases). The CDR3: CATSRGGVGNEQFF. The CDR3 coding sequence is TGTGCCACCAGCAGAGGGGGCGTCGGCAATGAGCAGTTCTTC.